This TCR beta chain is drawn from a study of control samples from healthy donors and cancer patients. Germline CDR1 SGHRS, CDR2 YFSETQ. Trimming stripped 0 bases from V and 4 bases from J, with 7 bases between. CDR3 length equals 14 residues. Data came from immunoSEQ multiplex PCR; TCRdb stores just in-frame clones and leaves some out. Of 170,000 or so clones listed, around 94% were seen once; the top ten hold 1.1% to 1.5%. The sequenced sample consisted of blood. The V call is TRBV5-1, the J call TRBJ2-2; D is unresolved. This sequence originates from a young woman in good health. Written as DNA, the CDR3 is TGCGCCAGCAGCTTGGCCCAGGCCACCGGGGAGCTGTTTTTT. This translates into CASSLAQATGELFF.